These 15 T cell receptor beta chains share one sample of origin, sequenced in a study of shared clonotypes between healthy human individuals. Produced via immunoSEQ multiplex PCR; TCRdb's table is partial and in-frame only. The table includes about 2.1 million clones, approximately 94% detected once. Cells designated naive CD8 were CD45RO-negative and were positively selected for CCR7, with terminally differentiated effector memory CD45RA+ cells excluded. Sequenced input: naive CD8+ T cells from PBMCs. The receptors were sampled from a man aged 18-30 years in good health. Some clones in this sample may be carry-over from other donors' samples.

The chain combines TRBV4-3 with TRBJ1-2; D is undetermined. The CDR3 length is 15 residues. Trimming shortened V by 0 bases and J by 2 bases, and 10 bases separated the two germline ends. Germline lookup yields CDR1 LGHNA and CDR2 YSLEER. The CDR3 DNA reads TGCGCCAGCAGCCAAGAACTGACCACCAACTATGGCTACACCTTC. Its protein is CASSQELTTNYGYTF.

The rearrangement joins TRBV2 to TRBJ2-7; D call uncertain. V dropped 6 bases and J dropped 3 bases, with 3 bases sitting between them. The CDR3 is 10 residues long. Germline assignment: CDR1 SNHLY and CDR2 FYNNEI. Here the CDR3 DNA reads TGTGCCAGCAGGCGCTACGAGCAGTACTTC. Protein: CASRRYEQYF.

This chain connects TRBV27 to TRBJ2-7; D might be TRBD2 (6 bases). V lost 5 bases, J lost 0 bases, and 14 bases lay in between. The germline V gene has CDR1 MNHEY and CDR2 SMNVEV (reference sequence). CDR3 length equals 15 residues. CDR3 bases: TGTGCCAGCAGTATTTCGGCGGGAAACTCCTACGAGCAGTACTTC. This sequence encodes CASSISAGNSYEQYF.

This clone was seen once. The J gene is TRBJ2-1, the V gene TRBV27; D gene unclear. Germline CDR1 reads MNHEY; CDR2 reads SMNVEV (reference sequence). This CDR3 comprises 13 residues. V was shortened by 2 bases and J by 2 bases, with 4 bases between the two germline ends. The CDR3 DNA reads as TGTGCCAGCAGTTTAGTGGCCTACAATGAGCAGTTCTTC. Its protein is CASSLVAYNEQFF.

This clone was counted a few times. CDR3 protein: CASGQGTEAFF. In nucleotides, the CDR3 is TGTGCCAGCGGACAGGGGACTGAAGCTTTCTTT. V is TRBV25-1 and J is TRBJ1-1; 9 positions match TRBD1. V lost 8 bases, J lost 5 bases, and 0 bases stayed unmatched. Germline CDR1 and CDR2: MGHDK and SYGVNS. CDR3 size: 11 residues.

The chain employs TRBV6-6 and TRBJ2-1, with 9 bases identical to TRBD1. Germline V gene sequence: CDR1 MNHNY, CDR2 SVGAGI (reference sequence). Trimming removed 7 bases from V and 7 bases from J; junction bases left unmatched: 8. This CDR3 contains 14 residues. The CDR3 is CASTVDRGDNEQFF. For the CDR3, the DNA is TGTGCCAGCACCGTAGACAGGGGGGATAATGAGCAGTTCTTC.

A single count supports this clone. Other DNA sequences in the sample encode the same CDR3. The gene calls are TRBV28 and TRBJ2-5; D might be TRBD1 or TRBD2, each matching 5 bases. Between the trimmed V and J ends, which lost 3 bases and 1 base, there was a span of 9 bases. The V gene's germline CDR1 is MDHEN and CDR2 SYDVKM. CDR3 length equals 14 residues. DNA of the CDR3: TGTGCCAGCAGTTTTCTCGGGGCCCAAGAGACCCAGTACTTC. It translates to CASSFLGAQETQYF. The full variable domain, its missing parts supplied by reference TRBV28 and TRBJ2-5, is DVKVTQSSRYLVKRTGEKVFLECVQDMDHENMFWYRQDPGLGLRLIYFSYDVKMKEKGDIPEGYSVSREKKERFSLILESASTNQTSMYLCASSFLGAQETQYFGPGTRLLVL.

The chain links TRBV2 to TRBJ2-7, with D maybe TRBD2 (7 bases). V lost 7 bases and J lost 4, with 17 bases in between. Germline V lookup: CDR1 SNHLY, CDR2 FYNNEI. The length of the CDR3 is 14 residues. The CDR3 sequence: CASKAGAIWYEQYF. The CDR3 DNA reads TGTGCCAGCAAGGCGGGGGCAATTTGGTACGAGCAGTACTTC.

The gene calls are TRBV30 and TRBJ1-2, with D uncertain. From germline, CDR1 is GTSNPN and CDR2 SVGIG (reference sequence). CDR3 length: 14 amino acids. The V gene lost 0 bases and the J gene lost 8 bases, with 16 bases spanning the gap. CDR3 DNA sequence: TGTGCCTGGAGTGTACTAGGAGGAGGAGGCGGCTACACCTTC. Translated: CAWSVLGGGGGYTF.

This clone has a single count. The CDR3 region is CASSLSARGEQYF. The CDR3 coding sequence is TGTGCCAGCAGCTTATCGGCCCGGGGCGAGCAGTACTTC. V gene TRBV7-2 combines with J gene TRBJ2-7, with D tentatively TRBD2 (5 bases). The germline V gene encodes CDR1 SGHTA and CDR2 FQGNSA. V was cut by 2 bases and J by 6 bases, with 11 bases left in between. This CDR3 has 13 residues.

V is TRBV9 and J is TRBJ1-1; the D is unclear. Trimming stripped 0 bases from V and 9 bases from J, with 15 bases between. The germline V gene has CDR1 SGDLS and CDR2 YYNGEE. The CDR3 is made up of 14 amino acids. The CDR3 coding sequence is TGTGCCAGCAGCGTAGCCGGAGGGCAGAACCAAGCTTTCTTT. Translation: CASSVAGGQNQAFF.

This clone has just one count. V gene TRBV13 combines with J gene TRBJ2-1; D not certain. Germline V CDR1 and CDR2: PRHDT, FYEKMQ (reference sequence). The CDR3 has 13 residues. V was clipped by 0 bases and J by 6 bases, with 6 bases between them. The CDR3 here is CASSLGQPNEQFF. CDR3 sequence (DNA): TGTGCCAGCAGCTTAGGCCAGCCCAATGAGCAGTTCTTC. Using reference TRBV13 and TRBJ2-1 for the parts outside the CDR3, the full variable domain is AAGVIQSPRHLIKEKRETATLKCYPIPRHDTVYWYQQGPGQDPQFLISFYEKMQSDKGSIPDRFSAQQFSDYHSELNMSSLELGDSALYFCASSLGQPNEQFFGPGTRLTVL.

The genes are TRBV28 and TRBJ2-3; 12 bases fit TRBD2. CDR1 is MDHEN and CDR2 is SYDVKM in the germline V gene. The CDR3 runs 18 residues. V lost 3 bases and J lost 3; bases outside the gene matches: 10. This CDR3 is CASSFKGPSGRATDTQYF. As DNA, the CDR3 is TGTGCCAGCAGTTTTAAGGGGCCTAGCGGGAGGGCGACAGATACGCAGTATTTT.

The rearrangement uses TRBV5-6 and TRBJ2-7, with 11 bases that match TRBD2. This CDR3 has 14 amino acids. V was pared by 0 bases and J by 5 bases, with 1 base of the junction left unmatched. Germline V CDR1 and CDR2: SGHDT, YYEEEE. The DNA of the CDR3 is TGTGCCAGCAGCTTGGAGACTAGCGGGAACGAGCAGTACTTC. This codes for CASSLETSGNEQYF.

The genes are TRBV7-9 and TRBJ2-3; D is undetermined. V dropped 3 bases and J dropped 3 bases, with 16 bases sitting between them. CDR1 is SEHNR, CDR2 FQNEAQ, per germline (reference sequence). CDR3 length equals 16 residues. The DNA for the CDR3 is TGTGCCAGCAGCTTCCTCCGGACGGGCGGAACAGATACGCAGTATTTT. Translated, it gives CASSFLRTGGTDTQYF.